These 14 T cell receptor beta chains were all obtained from the same sample, sequenced in a study of OX40 agonist ivuxolimab in advanced cancers. Using immunoSEQ multiplex PCR, the repertoire was profiled, and TCRdb retains in-frame clones only, with some absent. This table has some 80,000 clones, approximately 89% appearing once. The sequencing here drew on CD4+ or CD8+ T cells sorted from blood, taken in a trial of the OX40 agonist ivuxolimab. The receptor set was obtained from an adult with an advanced solid tumor such as melanoma, head and neck, liver or kidney cancer.

The chain links TRBV27 to TRBJ2-1; a possible D gene is TRBD2 (7 bases). CDR1 and CDR2 from the germline V gene are MNHEY and SMNVEV (reference sequence). The CDR3 contains 16 residues. V gave up 5 bases and J gave up 5 bases, with 19 bases separating them. The CDR3 is CASSGLRRGAHNEQFF. The CDR3, as DNA: TGTGCCAGCAGTGGCCTCCGTCGGGGGGCTCACAATGAGCAGTTCTTC.

This sequence joins TRBV7-2 and TRBJ1-5; unclear D gene. The germline V gene has CDR1 SGHTA and CDR2 FQGNSA. V gave up 3 bases and J gave up 5 bases, with 11 bases separating them. This CDR3 has 14 residues. CDR3 protein: CASSLKISDQPQHF. DNA for the CDR3: TGTGCCAGCAGCTTGAAAATCTCCGATCAGCCCCAGCATTTT.

The chain recombines TRBV6-1 with TRBJ1-5; possible D gene TRBD1, 6 bases. This CDR3 spans 14 amino acids. The V gene lost 6 bases and the J gene lost 0 bases, with 9 bases spanning the gap. In germline, CDR1 is MNHNS, CDR2 SASEGT. Here the CDR3 reads CASRVDSSNQPQHF. The CDR3 DNA reads TGTGCCAGCAGAGTGGACAGTAGCAATCAGCCCCAGCATTTT.

The chain couples TRBV30 to TRBJ2-3; D possibly corresponds to TRBD2 (5 bases). The CDR3 spans 11 residues. The V gene lost 5 bases and the J gene lost 6 bases, with 9 bases spanning the gap. Germline CDR1 and CDR2: GTSNPN and SVGIG (reference sequence). The CDR3 is CAWAEGDTQYF. The CDR3 DNA sequence: TGTGCCTGGGCCGAGGGTGATACGCAGTATTTT.

This clone appeared once. The chain carries TRBV5-4 and TRBJ2-3; a weak D match, TRBD2 (5 bases). The germline V gene encodes CDR1 SGHNT and CDR2 YYREEE (reference sequence). CDR3 size: 13 residues. V lost 3 bases to trimming and J lost 3 bases, with 8 bases between them. Here the CDR3 reads CASSSTGTDTQYF. DNA for the CDR3: TGTGCCAGCAGCTCCACGGGAACAGATACGCAGTATTTT.

The genes are TRBV11-2 and TRBJ1-5; D not certain. V shed 4 bases and J shed 7 bases, with 11 bases lying between them. There are 13 residues in the CDR3. Germline V gene lookup returns CDR1 SGHAT and CDR2 FQNNGV. CDR3 in amino acids: CASSSHPSQPQHF. Written as DNA, the CDR3 is TGTGCCAGCAGCTCCCACCCGTCACAGCCCCAGCATTTT.

V gene TRBV7-2 combines with J gene TRBJ1-2, with 9 positions matching TRBD1. CDR1 and CDR2 (germline): SGHTA, FQGNSA. This CDR3 has 15 residues. Germline trimming cut 4 bases from V and 7 bases from J; bases unmatched to any gene: 10. The CDR3 region has the DNA TGTGCCAGCAGCTCCCTCACAGGGGGCGAGGGTGGCTACACCTTC. Translated: CASSSLTGGEGGYTF.

J is TRBJ1-2 and V is TRBV7-9, with D uncertain. Germline V gene sequence: CDR1 SEHNR, CDR2 FQNEAQ (reference sequence). Trimming took off 5 bases at V and 7 bases at J, with 14 bases between the two ends. The CDR3 is 13 residues long. CDR3 amino acids: CASSPWASGGYTF. Here the CDR3 DNA reads TGTGCCAGCAGCCCCTGGGCCTCCGGTGGCTACACCTTC. Variable domain in full (rest from reference TRBV7-9 and TRBJ1-2): DTGVSQNPRHKITKRGQNVTFRCDPISEHNRLYWYRQTLGQGPEFLTYFQNEAQLEKSRLLSDRFSAERPKGSFSTLEIQRTEQGDSAMYLCASSPWASGGYTFGSGTRLTVV.

The V and J genes are TRBV15 and TRBJ2-1; TRBD2 aligns across 9 bases. The CDR3 runs 14 residues. Per germline, CDR1 LNHNV and CDR2 YYDKDF (reference sequence). V lost 5 bases, J lost 4 bases, and 3 bases stayed unmatched. DNA of the CDR3: TGTGCCACCAGCTCCGCGGGAGGGTACAATGAGCAGTTCTTC. Translated, it gives CATSSAGGYNEQFF.

The chain carries TRBV10-2 and TRBJ2-6; D is unclear. Trimming took 2 bases from V and 0 from J, leaving 8 bases between them. Germline V lookup: CDR1 WSHSY, CDR2 SAAADI. The CDR3 is made up of 16 amino acids. CDR3 nucleotides: TGCGCCAGCAGTGAGACCTCTCTCTCTGGGGCCAACGTCCTGACTTTC. This translates into CASSETSLSGANVLTF.

This clone was recorded only once. The rearrangement uses TRBV5-1 and TRBJ1-5, with D possibly matching TRBD1 (6 bases). This CDR3 is 15 amino acids long. Germline V gene sequence: CDR1 SGHRS, CDR2 YFSETQ. Trimming left V 0 bases short and J 6 bases short, with 13 bases between. The CDR3 protein is CASSLEPQGSQPQHF. DNA of the CDR3: TGCGCCAGCAGCTTGGAACCACAGGGCTCTCAGCCCCAGCATTTT.

This rearrangement joins TRBV5-8 to TRBJ2-1, with D tentatively TRBD2 (7 bases). The CDR3 consists of 13 residues. V dropped 2 bases and J dropped 9 bases, with 12 bases sitting between them. Germline CDR1 reads SGHTS; CDR2 reads YDEGEE. CDR3 coding DNA: TGTGCCAGCAGCTTAAACAGGGAGGGTGAGCAGTTCTTC. This gives the protein CASSLNREGEQFF. Full variable domain (outside the CDR3, taken from reference TRBV5-8 and TRBJ2-1): EAGVTQSPTHLIKTRGQQATLRCSPISGHTSVYWYQQALGLGLQFLLWYDEGEERNRGNFPPRFSGRQFPNYSSELNVNALELEDSALYLCASSLNREGEQFFGPGTRLTVL.

The chain combines TRBV2 with TRBJ2-3; tentatively, D is TRBD1 (5 bases). Looked up from germline, CDR1 is SNHLY and CDR2 is FYNNEI. V lost 4 bases and J 0 bases, leaving 8 bases between the germline ends. This CDR3 is 14 amino acids long. In DNA, the CDR3 is TGTGCCAGCAGTGTAGGGGCTAGCACAGATACGCAGTATTTT. This sequence encodes CASSVGASTDTQYF.

J is TRBJ1-1 and V is TRBV2; D perhaps matches TRBD1 (5 bases). The CDR3 loop spans 13 amino acids. Germline CDR1 SNHLY, CDR2 FYNNEI. With 7 bases removed from V and 3 bases from J, the gap between germline ends came to 12 bases. The CDR3 here is CASTTQGDTEAFF. The CDR3 coding sequence is TGTGCCAGCACTACCCAGGGAGACACTGAAGCTTTCTTT.